The 27 T cell receptor beta chains listed next were all sequenced from one sample in a study of cytomegalovirus exposure and HLA in healthy donors. PCR involved 60 Vbeta and 13 Jbeta primers. Data came from immunoSEQ multiplex PCR; TCRdb stores just in-frame clones and leaves some out. The table lists approximately 170,000 clones, about 85% of them singletons. Sequences were obtained from PBMCs. These receptors all come from a boy aged 2 to 10 in good health and CMV-seronegative.

The rearrangement joins TRBV21-1 to TRBJ2-2; TRBD2, the table's D call, was not compared with the DNA. TRBV21-1 is shown as a pseudogene. CDR3 length equals 16 residues. As DNA, the CDR3 is TGTGCCAGCAGCAAAGGGTGCGCTTCGAACACCGGGGAGCTGTTTTTT. As protein: CASSKGCASNTGELFF.

V gene TRBV27 combines with J gene TRBJ2-7; 8 bases line up with TRBD2. The V gene end was trimmed by 8 bases and the J gene end by 4 bases; junction bases not matched to a gene: 7. The CDR3 contains 13 residues. CDR1 and CDR2 from the germline V gene are MNHEY and SMNVEV (reference sequence). CDR3 sequence: CASRKRGKYEQYF. The CDR3 DNA sequence: TGTGCCAGCCGGAAGCGGGGGAAATACGAGCAGTACTTC.

This clone was observed a single time. The chain joins TRBV13 to TRBJ2-1; unclear D gene. Germline V gene data show CDR1 as PRHDT and CDR2 as FYEKMQ (reference sequence). V lost 1 base to trimming and J lost 3 bases, with 7 bases between them. The CDR3 length is 14 residues. The CDR3 DNA is TGTGCCAGCAGCTTAGCACAATTCTACAATGAGCAGTTCTTC. This encodes CASSLAQFYNEQFF. Looking up the rest from reference TRBV13 and TRBJ2-1 gives the full variable domain: AAGVIQSPRHLIKEKRETATLKCYPIPRHDTVYWYQQGPGQDPQFLISFYEKMQSDKGSIPDRFSAQQFSDYHSELNMSSLELGDSALYFCASSLAQFYNEQFFGPGTRLTVL.

Only a few counts were recorded for this clone. The chain employs TRBV5-4 and TRBJ1-2; 7 bases map to TRBD1. J was trimmed by 4 bases and V by 4 bases; bases with no gene match: 4. The CDR3 covers 13 residues. The germline gives CDR1 SGHNT, CDR2 YYREEE (reference sequence). The CDR3 loop is CASSIEGAYGYTF. The CDR3 nucleotides are TGTGCCAGCAGCATCGAGGGGGCCTATGGCTACACCTTC.

This chain uses TRBV28 with TRBJ2-7; TRBD1 aligns across 7 bases. CDR1 and CDR2 (germline): MDHEN, SYDVKM. With V trimmed by 5 bases and J by 0 bases, 10 bases remained unmatched. The CDR3 extends over 16 amino acids. CDR3 coding DNA: TGTGCCAGCAGTACCCGGGACAGATTCAGCTCCTACGAGCAGTACGTC. The encoded protein is CASSTRDRFSSYEQYV.

This chain uses TRBV7-9 with TRBJ2-3; the D gene is possibly TRBD1 (6 bases). CDR3 length equals 16 residues. V was trimmed by 1 base and J by 2 bases, leaving 13 bases between them. Germline V gene lookup returns CDR1 SEHNR and CDR2 FQNEAQ (reference sequence). The CDR3 protein is CASSLDSTGPTDTQYF. As DNA, the CDR3 is TGTGCCAGCAGCTTAGATTCTACAGGGCCCACAGATACGCAGTATTTT.

This chain links TRBV6-1 with TRBJ2-6; no definite D call. CDR1 MNHNS and CDR2 SASEGT come from the germline V gene. V was cut by 3 bases and J by 4 bases, with 10 bases left in between. This CDR3 contains 15 residues. CDR3 DNA sequence: TGTGCCAGCAGTGAGTTTCCCTTCGGGGCCAACGTCCTGACTTTC. It codes for CASSEFPFGANVLTF.

Concerning this clone: At one end, the junction sequence differs from germline, possibly due to a read error. V and J are TRBV29-1 and TRBJ1-1; weak D call: TRBD1 (6 bases). CDR3 length: 12 amino acids. Germline V gene lookup returns CDR1 SQVTM and CDR2 ANQGSEA. The CDR3 region has the DNA TGCAGCGCTGCTCCTGGGGACACTGAAGCTTTCTTC. Residues: CSAAPGDTEAFF.

This clone was recorded only once. The chain is built from TRBV5-8 and TRBJ2-1, with TRBD2 matching 13 bases. Germline V CDR1 and CDR2: SGHTS, YDEGEE. The CDR3 contains 16 residues. The V gene end was trimmed by 4 bases and the J gene end by 5 bases; junction bases not matched to a gene: 6. The CDR3 region is CASSVTGTSGNNEQFF. The CDR3 DNA is TGTGCCAGCAGCGTGACCGGGACTAGCGGGAACAATGAGCAGTTCTTC.

The V and J genes are TRBV28 and TRBJ2-7; a possible D gene is TRBD2 (6 bases). The CDR3 length is 12 residues. Germline V lookup: CDR1 MDHEN, CDR2 SYDVKM. With 3 bases removed from V and 3 bases from J, the gap between germline ends came to 6 bases. The CDR3 DNA is TGTGCCAGCAGTTTGGGGGGCTACGAGCAGTACTTC. Translating gives CASSLGGYEQYF.

J is TRBJ1-1 and V is TRBV6-5, with D perhaps matching TRBD1 (6 bases). The germline V and J ends were trimmed by 6 bases and 6 bases, with 17 bases remaining between them. CDR3 length: 14 residues. CDR1 and CDR2 from the germline V gene are MNHEY and SVGAGI. In DNA, the CDR3 is TGTGCCAGCAGAAATACAGGGCAGGGCCCTGAAGCTTTCTTT. Translation: CASRNTGQGPEAFF.

Regarding this clone: The junction departs from the called germline gene at one end, perhaps through a read error. This specimen includes other DNA sequences encoding the same CDR3. CDR3 sequence (DNA): TGTGCCAGCACCCTTAGCCTCTCAGGGGTCACTAACGAAAAACTGTTTTTT. This codes for CASTLSLSGVTNEKLFF. The genes are TRBV28 and TRBJ1-4, with D perhaps TRBD1 (6 bases). The CDR3 has 17 residues. Germline-derived CDR1 and CDR2 are MDHEN and SYDVKM. The full variable domain, with the rest looked up from reference TRBV28 and TRBJ1-4, is DVKVTQSSRYLVKRTGEKVFLECVQDMDHENMFWYRQDPGLGLRLIYFSYDVKMKEKGDIPEGYSVSREKKERFSLILESASTNQTSMYLCASTLSLSGVTNEKLFFGSGTQLSVL.

Details on this clone: Different DNA sequences within this sample yield the same CDR3. The chain is built from TRBV7-9 and TRBJ1-4, with TRBD1 matching 7 bases. The V gene end was trimmed by 0 bases and the J gene end by 6 bases; junction bases not matched to a gene: 4. The CDR3 consists of 15 residues. Germline assignment: CDR1 SEHNR and CDR2 FQNEAQ (reference sequence). The CDR3 is CASSLARGRDEKLFF. CDR3 DNA: TGTGCCAGCAGCTTAGCGAGGGGGCGCGATGAAAAACTGTTTTTT.

The gene calls are TRBV6-6 and TRBJ1-2; the match to TRBD1 covers 7 bases. The CDR3 runs to 14 residues. V trimming: 2 bases; J trimming: 3 bases; junction bases outside the gene matches: 3. CDR1 MNHNY and CDR2 SVGAGI come from the germline V gene (reference sequence). The CDR3 is CASSYLDRDYGYTF. The CDR3 DNA is TGTGCCAGCAGTTACCTCGACAGGGACTATGGCTACACCTTC.

The CDR3 region has the DNA TGTGCCACTCTCGACCCTGGGAGCTCCTACGAGCAGTACTTC. Translated: CATLDPGSSYEQYF. The chain recombines TRBV19 with TRBJ2-7; D possibly corresponds to TRBD2 (5 bases). The CDR3 has 14 residues. V was shortened by 10 bases and J by 0 bases, with 16 bases between the two germline ends. CDR1 LNHDA and CDR2 SQIVND come from the germline V gene (reference sequence).

In DNA, the CDR3 is TGTGCCAGCAGCCCCCAATCCGGGACTAGCGGGAGTGAGCAGTTCTTC. Translation: CASSPQSGTSGSEQFF. The genes are TRBV7-9 and TRBJ2-1; 14 bases are a match to TRBD2. The CDR3 runs to 16 residues. V lost 5 bases, J lost 9 bases, and 9 bases stayed unmatched. Per germline, CDR1 SEHNR and CDR2 FQNEAQ (reference sequence).

The gene calls are TRBV28 and TRBJ1-5, with TRBD1 matching over 7 bases. CDR1 and CDR2 from the germline V gene are MDHEN and SYDVKM. V dropped 4 bases and J dropped 0; count of bases not matched to a gene: 6. This CDR3 is 16 amino acids long. CDR3 amino acids: CASSSPQGSSNQPQHF. CDR3 DNA sequence: TGTGCCAGCAGTTCCCCACAGGGGTCTAGCAATCAGCCCCAGCATTTT.

The J gene is TRBJ1-4, the V gene TRBV13; TRBD1 might be the D (5 bases). CDR1 and CDR2 (germline): PRHDT, FYEKMQ (reference sequence). V lost 5 bases to trimming and J lost 7 bases, with 14 bases between them. The CDR3 has 14 residues. The CDR3 DNA is TGTGCCAGCAGCCCCCCCGACCAGGGTGAAAAACTGTTTTTT. Translation: CASSPPDQGEKLFF.

The chain has TRBV19 and TRBJ1-5, with D possibly matching TRBD1 (5 bases). Germline V gives CDR1 LNHDA, CDR2 SQIVND (reference sequence). The V and J ends lost 3 bases and 2 bases respectively, with 11 bases between them. This CDR3 has 15 amino acids. CDR3 coding DNA: TGTGCCAGTAGTATTACGGGGGTGGGCAATCAGCCCCAGCATTTT. Translated, it gives CASSITGVGNQPQHF.

The V and J genes are TRBV11-3 and TRBJ2-2; D perhaps matches TRBD1 (8 bases). V was trimmed by 5 bases and J by 0 bases, leaving 10 bases between them. There are 15 residues in the CDR3. Germline V lookup: CDR1 SGHNT, CDR2 YENEEA. This CDR3 is CASSTGGANTGELFF. DNA of the CDR3: TGTGCCAGCAGCACAGGGGGGGCGAACACCGGGGAGCTGTTTTTT. Looking up the rest from reference TRBV11-3 and TRBJ2-2 gives the full variable domain: EAGVVQSPRYKIIEKKQPVAFWCNPISGHNTLYWYLQNLGQGPELLIRYENEEAVDDSQLPKDRFSAERLKGVDSTLKIQPAELGDSAVYLCASSTGGANTGELFFGEGSRLTVL.

The J gene is TRBJ2-2, the V gene TRBV9, with 13 bases identical to TRBD2. CDR3 size: 19 residues. The germline V gene encodes CDR1 SGDLS and CDR2 YYNGEE. Germline trimming cut 0 bases from V and 4 bases from J; bases unmatched to any gene: 9. CDR3 nucleotide sequence: TGTGCCAGCAGCGTAGCAGGCTCGGGACTAGCGGGGTCCACCGGGGAGCTGTTTTTT. The encoded protein is CASSVAGSGLAGSTGELFF.

The rearrangement uses TRBV11-1 and TRBJ2-7, with D possibly TRBD1 on 5 matching bases. The germline gives CDR1 SGHAT, CDR2 FQDESV (reference sequence). There are 14 residues in the CDR3. Trimming shortened V by 3 bases and J by 1 base, and 10 bases separated the two germline ends. The CDR3 loop is CASSLRTSSYEQYF. In DNA form, the CDR3 reads TGTGCCAGCAGCTTGAGGACATCATCCTACGAGCAGTACTTC.

V and J are TRBV6-1 and TRBJ2-7, with a weak D call TRBD1 (6 bases). The CDR3 covers 14 residues. Germline CDR1 is MNHNS and CDR2 is SASEGT. V dropped 8 bases and J dropped 6 bases, with 20 bases sitting between them. CDR3 coding DNA: TGTGCCAGCTCCCAGGGCAGGGGTTCTCTCGAGCAGTACGTC. This codes for CASSQGRGSLEQYV.

DNA of the CDR3: TGTGCCAGCTCACCACTCGGCCCCCCTCGGGATCAGCCCCAGCATTTT. This sequence encodes CASSPLGPPRDQPQHF. This chain joins TRBV18 and TRBJ1-5, with unresolved D. V was pared by 1 base and J by 5 bases, with 15 bases between. The CDR3 contains 16 residues. CDR1 KGHSH and CDR2 LQKENI come from the germline V gene.

This chain uses TRBV6-1 with TRBJ1-1; 7 bases align to TRBD1. Per germline, CDR1 MNHNS and CDR2 SASEGT. The CDR3 consists of 14 residues. Trimming at V came to 4 bases and at J to 4 bases, leaving 6 bases not matched to a gene. CDR3 in amino acids: CASSVETGLTEAFF. CDR3 DNA sequence: TGTGCCAGCAGTGTCGAGACAGGGCTCACTGAAGCTTTCTTT.

Points on this clone: A junction boundary mismatches the germline segment, possibly from a read error. The V call is TRBV2, the J call TRBJ2-5, with D hard to call. This CDR3 comprises 17 residues. Germline V CDR1 and CDR2: SNHLY, FYNNEI. The CDR3 spells CASSEALLVGLQEAQYF. DNA for the CDR3: TGTGCCAGCAGTGAAGCGCTTCTGGTCGGCCTCCAAGAGGCCCAGTACTTC.

The rearrangement links TRBV10-2 to TRBJ2-7, with D possibly being TRBD1 (5 bases). V lost 0 bases, J lost 7 bases, and 16 bases lay in between. The CDR3 has 15 residues. Germline CDR1 WSHSY, CDR2 SAAADI. In DNA, the CDR3 is TGCGCCAGCAGTGAGTCTAGGGGCCAGGGCTTTGAGCAGTACTTC. Protein: CASSESRGQGFEQYF.